Below, 18 T cell receptor beta chains from the same sample are listed, as sequenced in a study of T-cell reconstitution after alpha-beta-depleted transplantation in children. Construction of the TCRbeta library involved unique molecular identifiers. TCRdb analysed the PCR reads with MiXCR anew, one entry per CDR3 protein. The data show 250,000 to 300,000 distinct CDR3 sequences, roughly 12% seen once. This specimen consisted of peripheral blood, obtained 180 days after TCRalphabeta/CD19-depleted stem cell transplant. Source of these receptors: a male patient aged 2 to 9 who had a stem cell transplant for chronic granulomatous disease, so the T cells may come from the graft donor.

This clonotype was picked up many times. The rearrangement joins TRBV5-1 to TRBJ2-4; the match to TRBD2 covers 10 bases. Germline trimming cut 4 bases from V and 8 bases from J; bases unmatched to any gene: 9. Germline CDR1 and CDR2: SGHRS and YFSETQ. This CDR3 spans 15 amino acids. The CDR3 here is CASSPGGLAGDIQYF. The DNA for the CDR3 is TGCGCCAGCAGCCCCGGAGGGCTAGCGGGAGACATTCAGTACTTC.

This clonotype was seen repeatedly, ten times or more. This chain joins TRBV28 and TRBJ2-3; 9 bases match TRBD2. CDR1 MDHEN and CDR2 SYDVKM come from the germline V gene. CDR3 length: 15 residues. V was clipped by 2 bases and J by 0 bases; unmatched bases: 0. This CDR3 reads CASSLTSGSTDTQYF. The CDR3 DNA sequence: TGTGCCAGCAGTTTAACTAGCGGGAGCACAGATACGCAGTATTTT.

This clonotype was observed at least ten times. The rearrangement uses TRBV19 and TRBJ2-5, with D possibly being TRBD1 (6 bases). The CDR3 has 16 amino acids. Germline values: CDR1 LNHDA, CDR2 SQIVND (reference sequence). The V end lost 2 bases, the J end lost 2 bases, and 15 bases lay between the germline ends. The CDR3 loop is CASSISFWTDQETQYF. CDR3 nucleotides: TGTGCCAGTAGTATATCATTTTGGACAGATCAAGAGACCCAGTACTTC.

This clonotype was detected many times. The V gene is TRBV5-1, the J gene TRBJ2-3; 8 positions agree with TRBD1. The CDR3 has 17 residues. The germline CDR1 and CDR2 sequences are SGHRS and YFSETQ. Trimming removed 0 bases from V and 5 bases from J; junction bases left unmatched: 11. The chain's CDR3 is CASSLATPGQGQDTQYF. In nucleotides, the CDR3 is TGCGCCAGCAGCTTGGCCACCCCAGGACAGGGTCAAGATACGCAGTATTTT.

Ten or more counts support this clonotype. The CDR3: CASSVASGANVLTF. CDR3 DNA: TGTGCCAGCAGCGTAGCTTCCGGGGCCAACGTCCTGACTTTC. The chain joins TRBV9 to TRBJ2-6; D gene uncertain. CDR3 size: 14 residues. Germline lookup yields CDR1 SGDLS and CDR2 YYNGEE. V gave up 0 bases and J gave up 4 bases, with 5 bases separating them. Supplemented by reference TRBV9 and TRBJ2-6, the full variable domain reads DSGVTQTPKHLITATGQRVTLRCSPRSGDLSVYWYQQSLDQGLQFLIQYYNGEERAKGNILERFSAQQFPDLHSELNLSSLELGDSALYFCASSVASGANVLTFGAGSRLTVL.

A word on this clonotype: With a much larger clone just one base away, this may be a read error. Given the absence of the conserved phenylalanine or tryptophan at the CDR3 end, a read error is likely. V and J are TRBV10-3 and TRBJ1-2; D remains unclear. The CDR3 runs to 12 residues. Germline V lookup: CDR1 ENHRY, CDR2 SYGVKD. Trimming cost V 3 bases and J 2 bases, with 4 bases left between them. CDR3: CAISEQNYGYTL. The DNA for the CDR3 is TGTGCCATCAGTGAACAGAACTATGGCTACACCCTC.

The chain carries TRBV5-4 and TRBJ2-3; D uncertain. This CDR3 comprises 14 residues. V was trimmed by 4 bases and J by 0 bases, leaving 9 bases between them. CDR1 SGHNT and CDR2 YYREEE come from the germline V gene (reference sequence). The CDR3 is CASSATVSTDTQYF. The CDR3 region has the DNA TGTGCCAGCAGCGCGACCGTCAGCACAGATACGCAGTATTTT.

There are many counts of this clonotype. The rearrangement joins TRBV20-1 to TRBJ2-7; D gene unclear. In germline, CDR1 is DFQATT, CDR2 SNEGSKA (reference sequence). This CDR3 is built from 14 residues. Trimming removed 1 base from V and 4 bases from J, with 14 bases in between. The CDR3 bases are TGCAGTGCTAGAGGGGTGACGCAAGAATACGAGCAGTACTTC. This translates into CSARGVTQEYEQYF.

This clonotype was counted ten times or more. V gene TRBV20-1 combines with J gene TRBJ2-3, with TRBD2 as a possible D gene (6 bases). V was clipped by 0 bases and J by 6 bases, with 19 bases between them. Germline lookup yields CDR1 DFQATT and CDR2 SNEGSKA (reference sequence). The CDR3 is 16 amino acids. Here the CDR3 DNA reads TGCAGTGCTAGAGATTTTTGGGAGGATCGTCCTGATACGCAGTATTTT. It encodes CSARDFWEDRPDTQYF.

This clonotype was observed many times. This chain connects TRBV24-1 to TRBJ2-1; 10 bases line up with TRBD2. The CDR3 sequence is 17 residues long. V was clipped by 3 bases and J by 0 bases; unmatched bases: 4. From germline, CDR1 is KGHDR and CDR2 SFDVKD. The CDR3 reads CATSDTSGKASYNEQFF. The CDR3 DNA follows: TGTGCCACCAGTGATACTAGCGGGAAAGCCTCCTACAATGAGCAGTTCTTC.

This clonotype has ten or more counts. The V call is TRBV20-1, the J call TRBJ1-1; D is unclear. This CDR3 contains 13 residues. From germline, CDR1 is DFQATT and CDR2 SNEGSKA (reference sequence). V was clipped by 1 base and J by 3 bases, with 9 bases between them. The CDR3 DNA sequence: TGCAGTGCTAGAGGTCAGCTCGACACTGAAGCTTTCTTT. This codes for CSARGQLDTEAFF.

A remark on this clonotype: One end of the junction is discordant with germline, which a read error may explain. J is TRBJ2-2 and V is TRBV4-3, with D unresolved. The CDR3 runs 14 residues. Looked up from germline, CDR1 is LGHNA and CDR2 is YSLEER. Here the CDR3 reads CASIQDGSWGELFF. The CDR3 region has the DNA TGCGCCAGCATCCAAGATGGAAGTTGGGGGGAGCTGTTTTTT.

Many counts were recorded for this clonotype. The CDR3 bases are TGCAGTGCTGGGGACACGGTCAATCAGCCCCAGCATTTT. It codes for CSAGDTVNQPQHF. This chain uses TRBV20-1 with TRBJ1-5, with D tentatively TRBD1 (6 bases). V shed 5 bases and J shed 3 bases, with 11 bases lying between them. The CDR3 sequence is 13 residues long. CDR1 is DFQATT, CDR2 SNEGSKA, per germline (reference sequence).

This clonotype was counted at least ten times. The chain employs TRBV13 and TRBJ2-3; D may match TRBD1 or TRBD2 (6 bases each). The length of the CDR3 is 17 residues. Trimming removed 5 bases from V and 4 bases from J, with 22 bases in between. Germline CDR1 PRHDT, CDR2 FYEKMQ (reference sequence). CDR3 protein: CASSPGPGERGSDTQYF. CDR3 bases: TGTGCCAGCAGCCCCGGTCCGGGGGAGAGGGGGTCAGATACGCAGTATTTT.

This clonotype has only a few counts. V is TRBV4-2 and J is TRBJ2-7; D gene ambiguous. Trimming took 0 bases from V and 2 from J, leaving 8 bases between them. The CDR3 is 14 residues long. The V gene's germline CDR1 is LGHNA and CDR2 YNFKEQ. The CDR3 region is CASSQEFGPYEQYF. The CDR3 DNA follows: TGTGCCAGCAGCCAAGAGTTCGGACCCTACGAGCAGTACTTC.

This clonotype has at least ten counts. This rearrangement joins TRBV20-1 to TRBJ2-4; a weak D match, TRBD2 (7 bases). Trimming removed 4 bases from V and 1 base from J, with 14 bases in between. Germline CDR1 is DFQATT and CDR2 is SNEGSKA (reference sequence). There are 15 residues in the CDR3. The CDR3 coding sequence is TGCAGTGCTAACTCGGGGGGCACCGCCAAAAACATTCAGTACTTC. Translating gives CSANSGGTAKNIQYF.

The sample holds many counts of this clonotype. CDR3 residues: CASSVEGGNYGYTF. In DNA form, the CDR3 reads TGTGCCAGCAGCGTAGAGGGGGGAAACTATGGCTACACCTTC. The V and J genes are TRBV9 and TRBJ1-2; maybe TRBD1 (6 bases). V was shortened by 0 bases and J by 2 bases, with 8 bases between the two germline ends. This CDR3 region has 14 residues. CDR1 and CDR2 (germline): SGDLS, YYNGEE.

This chain uses TRBV3-1 with TRBJ1-2; the D gene is possibly TRBD1 (6 bases). The CDR3 totals 17 residues. Germline-derived CDR1 and CDR2 are LGHDT and YNNKEL (reference sequence). Trimming cost V 5 bases and J 5 bases, with 24 bases left between them. CDR3 nucleotide sequence: TGTGCCAGCAGCGCCCCTCTGTTCGCCGGGACATCTTATGGCTACACCTTC. Its translation: CASSAPLFAGTSYGYTF. The full variable domain, with the rest looked up from reference TRBV3-1 and TRBJ1-2, is DTAVSQTPKYLVTQMGNDKSIKCEQNLGHDTMYWYKQDSKKFLKIMFSYNNKELIINETVPNRFSPKSPDKAHLNLHINSLELGDSAVYFCASSAPLFAGTSYGYTFGSGTRLTVV.